This TCR beta chain was recorded in a study of T cells after yellow fever vaccination. Study findings and constraints: Reappearing after the booster were most of the clones from primary vaccination (approximately 96% CD4, approximately 89% CD8).

One entry per CDR3 protein results from TCRdb running MiXCR on the 5' RACE reads. The data contain 550,000 to 750,000 distinct CDR3 sequences, 13% of them singletons. A note on this clonotype: Its target is unknown.

V shed 4 bases and J shed 3 bases, with 14 bases lying between them. This CDR3 has 14 amino acids. From germline, CDR1 is SGHRS and CDR2 YFSETQ. This receptor was obtained from a man aged 30 to 45 who received the YFV17D yellow fever vaccine. V is TRBV5-1 and J is TRBJ2-7; D remains ambiguous. The material was PBMCs, obtained on the day of the yellow fever booster vaccination. CDR3 amino acids: CASSPLLEGYEQYF. CDR3 nucleotide sequence: TGCGCCAGCAGCCCCTTATTAGAAGGCTACGAGCAGTACTTC.